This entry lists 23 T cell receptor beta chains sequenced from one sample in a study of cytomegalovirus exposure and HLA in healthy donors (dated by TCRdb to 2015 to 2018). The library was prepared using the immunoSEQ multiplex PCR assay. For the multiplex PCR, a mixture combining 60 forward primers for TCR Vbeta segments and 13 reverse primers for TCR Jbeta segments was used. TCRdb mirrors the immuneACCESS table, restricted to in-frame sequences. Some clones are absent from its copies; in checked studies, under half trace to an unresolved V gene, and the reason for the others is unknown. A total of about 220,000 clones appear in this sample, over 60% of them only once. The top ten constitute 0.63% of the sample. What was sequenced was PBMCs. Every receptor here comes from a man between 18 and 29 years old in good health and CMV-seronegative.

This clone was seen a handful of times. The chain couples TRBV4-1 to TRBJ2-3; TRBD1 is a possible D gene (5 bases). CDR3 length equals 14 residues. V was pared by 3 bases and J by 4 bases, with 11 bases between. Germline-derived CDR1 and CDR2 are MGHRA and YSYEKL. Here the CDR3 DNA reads TGCGCCAGCAGCCAGTCCCTAGGGGCAGATACGCAGTATTTT. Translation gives CASSQSLGADTQYF.

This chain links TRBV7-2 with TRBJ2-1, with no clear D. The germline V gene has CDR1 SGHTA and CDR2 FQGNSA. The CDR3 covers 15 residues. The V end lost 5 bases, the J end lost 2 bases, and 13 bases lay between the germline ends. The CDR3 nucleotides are TGTGCCAGCAGCCGGCTATATAGCACCTACAATGAGCAGTTCTTC. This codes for CASSRLYSTYNEQFF.

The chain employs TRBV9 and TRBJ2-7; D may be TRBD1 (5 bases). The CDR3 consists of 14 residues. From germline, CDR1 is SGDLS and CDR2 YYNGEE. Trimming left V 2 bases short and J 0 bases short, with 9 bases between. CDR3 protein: CASSVRVTSYEQYF. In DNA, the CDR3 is TGTGCCAGCAGCGTCAGGGTCACCTCCTACGAGCAGTACTTC.

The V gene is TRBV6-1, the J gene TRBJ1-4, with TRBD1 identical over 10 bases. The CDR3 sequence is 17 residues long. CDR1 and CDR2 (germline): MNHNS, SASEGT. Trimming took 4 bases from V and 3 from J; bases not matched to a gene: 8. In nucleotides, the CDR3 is TGTGCCAGCAGTGGACAGGGGGCTAGCTTGGCTAATGAAAAACTGTTTTTT. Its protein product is CASSGQGASLANEKLFF.

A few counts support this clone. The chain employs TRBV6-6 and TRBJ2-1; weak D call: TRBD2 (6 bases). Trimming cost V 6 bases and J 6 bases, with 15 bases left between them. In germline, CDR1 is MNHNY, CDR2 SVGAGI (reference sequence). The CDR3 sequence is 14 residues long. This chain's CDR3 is CASSPGLNFNEQFF. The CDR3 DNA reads TGTGCCAGCAGCCCCGGACTAAATTTCAATGAGCAGTTCTTC.

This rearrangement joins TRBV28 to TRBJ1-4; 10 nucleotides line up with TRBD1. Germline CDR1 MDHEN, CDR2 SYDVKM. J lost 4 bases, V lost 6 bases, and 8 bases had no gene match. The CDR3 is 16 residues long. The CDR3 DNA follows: TGTGCCAGCAGAACGACCGGGACAGGGGTTAATGAAAAACTGTTTTTT. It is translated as CASRTTGTGVNEKLFF.

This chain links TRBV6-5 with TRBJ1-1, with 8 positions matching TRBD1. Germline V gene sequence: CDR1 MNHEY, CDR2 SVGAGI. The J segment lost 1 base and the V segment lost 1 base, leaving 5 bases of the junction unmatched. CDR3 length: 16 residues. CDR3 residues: CASSYWGTGRNTEAFF. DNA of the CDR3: TGTGCCAGCAGTTACTGGGGGACAGGCCGGAACACTGAAGCTTTCTTT.

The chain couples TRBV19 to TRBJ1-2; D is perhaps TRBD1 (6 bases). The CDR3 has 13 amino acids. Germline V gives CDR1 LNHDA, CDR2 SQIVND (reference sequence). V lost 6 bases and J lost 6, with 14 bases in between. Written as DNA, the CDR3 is TGTGCCAGTAGCGAGCGGGGACATCATGGCTACACCTTC. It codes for CASSERGHHGYTF. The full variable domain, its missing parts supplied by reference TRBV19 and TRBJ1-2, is DGGITQSPKYLFRKEGQNVTLSCEQNLNHDAMYWYRQDPGQGLRLIYYSQIVNDFQKGDIAEGYSVSREKKESFPLTVTSAQKNPTAFYLCASSERGHHGYTFGSGTRLTVV.

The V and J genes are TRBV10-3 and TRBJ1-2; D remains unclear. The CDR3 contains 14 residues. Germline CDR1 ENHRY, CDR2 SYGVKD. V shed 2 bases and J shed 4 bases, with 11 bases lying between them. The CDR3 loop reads CAISEAGERYGYTF. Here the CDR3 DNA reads TGTGCCATCAGTGAGGCCGGAGAACGCTATGGCTACACCTTC.

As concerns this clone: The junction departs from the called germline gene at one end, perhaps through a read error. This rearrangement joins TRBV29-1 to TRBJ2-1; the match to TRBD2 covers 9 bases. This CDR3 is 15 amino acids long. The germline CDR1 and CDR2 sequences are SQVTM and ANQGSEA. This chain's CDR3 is CSASLTSGSYNERFF. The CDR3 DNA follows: TGCAGCGCCTCCCTGACTAGCGGCTCCTACAATGAGCGGTTCTTC.

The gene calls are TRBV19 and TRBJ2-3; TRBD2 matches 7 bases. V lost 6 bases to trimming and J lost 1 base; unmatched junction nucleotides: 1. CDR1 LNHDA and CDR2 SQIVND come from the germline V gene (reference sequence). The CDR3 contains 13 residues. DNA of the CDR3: TGTGCCAGTAGGGCGGGAGGCACAGATACGCAGTATTTT. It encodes CASRAGGTDTQYF.

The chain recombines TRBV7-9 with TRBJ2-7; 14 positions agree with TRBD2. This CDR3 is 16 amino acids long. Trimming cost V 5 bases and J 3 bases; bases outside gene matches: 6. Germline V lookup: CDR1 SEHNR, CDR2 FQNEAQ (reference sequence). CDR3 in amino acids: CASSPPGLAGVYEQYF. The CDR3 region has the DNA TGTGCCAGCAGCCCGCCGGGACTAGCGGGAGTCTACGAGCAGTACTTC.

CDR3 DNA: TGTGCCAGCAGCAAAGGGGGCGAGCATTACGAGCAGTACTTC. Its translation: CASSKGGEHYEQYF. This chain links TRBV21-1 with TRBJ2-7; the D call TRBD1 from the table was never checked on the DNA. TRBV21-1 is a recognized pseudogene. The CDR3 loop spans 14 amino acids.

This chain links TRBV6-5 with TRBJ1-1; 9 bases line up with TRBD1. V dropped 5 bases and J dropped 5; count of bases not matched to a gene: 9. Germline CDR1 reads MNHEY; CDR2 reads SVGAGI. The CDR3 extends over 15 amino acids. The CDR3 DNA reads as TGTGCCAGCAGTCGGGGGACAGGGCATAGTACTGAAGCTTTCTTT. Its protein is CASSRGTGHSTEAFF.

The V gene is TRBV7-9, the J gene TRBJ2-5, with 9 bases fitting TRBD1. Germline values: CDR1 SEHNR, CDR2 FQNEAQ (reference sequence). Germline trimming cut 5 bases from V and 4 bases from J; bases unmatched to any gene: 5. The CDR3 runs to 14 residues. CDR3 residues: CASSVMTGGETQYF. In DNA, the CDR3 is TGTGCCAGCAGCGTCATGACAGGGGGAGAGACCCAGTACTTC.

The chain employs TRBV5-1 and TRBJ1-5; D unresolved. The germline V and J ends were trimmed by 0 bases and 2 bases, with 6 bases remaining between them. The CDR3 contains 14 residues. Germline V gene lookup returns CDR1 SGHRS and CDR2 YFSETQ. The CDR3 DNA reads TGCGCCAGCAGCTTGGGCGGGGGCAATCAGCCCCAGCATTTT. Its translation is CASSLGGGNQPQHF. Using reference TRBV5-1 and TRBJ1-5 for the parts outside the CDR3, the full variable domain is KAGVTQTPRYLIKTRGQQVTLSCSPISGHRSVSWYQQTPGQGLQFLFEYFSETQRNKGNFPGRFSGRQFSNSRSEMNVSTLELGDSALYLCASSLGGGNQPQHFGDGTRLSIL.

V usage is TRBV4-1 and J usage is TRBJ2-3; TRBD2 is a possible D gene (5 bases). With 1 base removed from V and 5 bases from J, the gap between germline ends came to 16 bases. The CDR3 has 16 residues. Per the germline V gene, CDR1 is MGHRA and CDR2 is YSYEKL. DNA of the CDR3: TGCGCCAGCAGCCAAGGTGTGACTACCTACGGAGATACGCAGTATTTT. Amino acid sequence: CASSQGVTTYGDTQYF.

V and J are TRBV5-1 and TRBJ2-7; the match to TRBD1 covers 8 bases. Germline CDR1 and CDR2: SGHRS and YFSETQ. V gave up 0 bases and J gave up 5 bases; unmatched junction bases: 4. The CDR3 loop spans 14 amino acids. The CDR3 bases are TGCGCCAGCAGCTTGGCCCCAGGGGGCGACGAGCAGTACTTC. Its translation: CASSLAPGGDEQYF.

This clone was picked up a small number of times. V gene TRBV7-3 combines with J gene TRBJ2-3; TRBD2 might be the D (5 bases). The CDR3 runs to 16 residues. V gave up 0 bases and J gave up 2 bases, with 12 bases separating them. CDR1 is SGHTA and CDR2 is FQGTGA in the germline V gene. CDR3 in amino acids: CASSLTRFGVTDTQYF. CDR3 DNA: TGTGCCAGCAGCTTAACACGTTTCGGGGTCACAGATACGCAGTATTTT.

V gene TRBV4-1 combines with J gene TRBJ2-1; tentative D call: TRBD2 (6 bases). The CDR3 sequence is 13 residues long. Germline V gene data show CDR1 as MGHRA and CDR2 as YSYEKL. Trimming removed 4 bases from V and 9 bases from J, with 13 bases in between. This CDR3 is CASSLIGGTEQFF. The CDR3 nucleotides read TGCGCCAGCAGCCTTATCGGGGGTACTGAGCAGTTCTTC.

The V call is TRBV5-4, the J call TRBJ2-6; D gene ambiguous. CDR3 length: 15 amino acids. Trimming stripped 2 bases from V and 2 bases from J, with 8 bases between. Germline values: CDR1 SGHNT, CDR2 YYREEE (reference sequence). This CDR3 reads CASSLSGAGANVLTF. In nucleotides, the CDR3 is TGTGCCAGCAGCTTATCGGGTGCTGGGGCCAACGTCCTGACTTTC.

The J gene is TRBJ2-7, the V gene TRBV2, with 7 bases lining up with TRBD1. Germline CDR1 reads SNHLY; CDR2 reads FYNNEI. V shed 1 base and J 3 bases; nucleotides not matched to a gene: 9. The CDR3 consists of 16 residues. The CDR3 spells CASSEVQGEPYYEQYF. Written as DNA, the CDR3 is TGTGCCAGCAGTGAAGTTCAGGGGGAACCCTACTACGAGCAGTACTTC.

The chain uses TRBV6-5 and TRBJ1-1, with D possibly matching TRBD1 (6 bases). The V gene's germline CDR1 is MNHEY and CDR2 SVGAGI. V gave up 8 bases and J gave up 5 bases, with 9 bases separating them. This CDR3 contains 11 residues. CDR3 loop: CASEGETEAFF. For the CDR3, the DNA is TGTGCCAGCGAGGGGGAGACTGAAGCTTTCTTT.